This is a list of T cell receptor beta chains from one sample in a study of T-cell reconstitution after alpha-beta-depleted transplantation in children. TCRdb re-called the PCR reads through MiXCR, storing one row per CDR3 protein. The sample records about 600,000 distinct CDR3 sequences, about 11% being singletons. The input for sequencing was PBMCs from the stem cell graft donor, taken from the stem cell graft. These receptors all come from a human donor who donated a stem cell graft to a child with acute myeloid leukemia. Both conserved end residues are part of each CDR3. The D gene is left open where the match is weak. Part of the rows lack a size; the others show once, few, many or a class for expanded clones.

CDR3 protein: CASSVAAASYEQYF
CDR3 DNA: TGTGCCAGCAGCGTAGCTGCAGCTTCCTACGAGCAGTACTTC
J gene: TRBJ2-7
D gene: NA
V gene: TRBV9
clone size: few
CDR3 length: 14

CDR3 protein: CASSKAGGQRSTQYF
CDR3 DNA: TGTGCCAGCTCCAAAGCGGGAGGGCAGCGGTCTACGCAGTATTTT
J gene: TRBJ2-3
D gene: TRBD2
V gene: TRBV6-1
clone size: many
CDR3 length: 15

CDR3 protein: CAWNREANSPLHF
CDR3 DNA: TGTGCCTGGAACAGGGAGGCTAATTCACCCCTCCACTTT
J gene: TRBJ1-6
D gene: NA
V gene: TRBV30
clone size: few
CDR3 length: 13

CDR3 protein: CASSQDRTGLETQYF
CDR3 DNA: TGCGCCAGCAGCCAAGATCGAACAGGGTTAGAGACCCAGTACTTC
J gene: TRBJ2-5
D gene: NA
V gene: TRBV4-3
clone size: NA
CDR3 length: 15

CDR3 protein: CASYGRSTDTQYF
CDR3 DNA: TGTGCCAGCTACGGGCGGAGCACAGATACGCAGTATTTT
J gene: TRBJ2-3
D gene: NA
V gene: TRBV7-2
clone size: NA
CDR3 length: 13

CDR3 protein: CSVGTNLGQTNEKLFF
CDR3 DNA: TGCAGCGTTGGAACGAACCTCGGGCAGACTAATGAAAAACTGTTTTTT
J gene: TRBJ1-4
D gene: NA
V gene: TRBV29-1
clone size: NA
CDR3 length: 16

CDR3 protein: CASSPRGAGERTGELFF
CDR3 DNA: TGTGCCAGCAGCCCCCGCGGAGCGGGAGAAAGGACCGGGGAGCTGTTTTTT
J gene: TRBJ2-2
D gene: TRBD2
V gene: TRBV9
clone size: few
CDR3 length: 17

CDR3 protein: CSASSDWRILDEQYF
CDR3 DNA: TGCAGTGCTTCGTCTGACTGGCGGATCCTTGACGAGCAGTACTTC
J gene: TRBJ2-7
D gene: NA
V gene: TRBV20-1
clone size: NA
CDR3 length: 15

CDR3 protein: CVRLWGIISNQPQHF
CDR3 DNA: TGCGTTAGACTGTGGGGCATAATAAGCAATCAGCCCCAGCATTTT
J gene: TRBJ1-5
D gene: NA
V gene: TRBV5-1
clone size: NA
CDR3 length: 15

CDR3 protein: CASSLLSRTDTQYF
CDR3 DNA: TGTGCCAGCAGCTTACTCTCCCGCACAGATACGCAGTATTTT
J gene: TRBJ2-3
D gene: NA
V gene: TRBV7-2
clone size: NA
CDR3 length: 14

CDR3 protein: CASSQAPGQDEKLFF
CDR3 DNA: TGCGCCAGCAGCCAAGCCCCGGGACAGGATGAAAAACTGTTTTTT
J gene: TRBJ1-4
D gene: TRBD1
V gene: TRBV4-3
clone size: NA
CDR3 length: 15

CDR3 protein: CASRLRPGLAISTDTQYF
CDR3 DNA: TGTGCCAGCAGACTAAGGCCGGGACTAGCAATTTCCACAGATACGCAGTATTTT
J gene: TRBJ2-3
D gene: TRBD2
V gene: TRBV2
clone size: NA
CDR3 length: 18

CDR3 protein: CSARIDSSYNEQFF
CDR3 DNA: TGCAGTGCTAGAATCGATAGCTCCTACAATGAGCAGTTCTTC
J gene: TRBJ2-1
D gene: NA
V gene: TRBV20-1
clone size: many
CDR3 length: 14

CDR3 protein: CSARPPLAGGETQYF
CDR3 DNA: TGCAGTGCTAGACCCCCCCTAGCCGGAGGGGAGACCCAGTACTTC
J gene: TRBJ2-5
D gene: NA
V gene: TRBV20-1
clone size: many
CDR3 length: 15

CDR3 protein: CATTGDTDTQYF
CDR3 DNA: TGTGCCACGACAGGGGACACAGATACGCAGTATTTT
J gene: TRBJ2-3
D gene: TRBD1
V gene: TRBV6-5
clone size: many
CDR3 length: 12

CDR3 protein: CASSQSRDRGYTQYF
CDR3 DNA: TGCGCCAGCAGCCAAAGTCGGGACAGGGGGTATACGCAGTATTTT
J gene: TRBJ2-3
D gene: TRBD1
V gene: TRBV5-1
clone size: few
CDR3 length: 15

CDR3 protein: CASSQDPDRANTGELFF
CDR3 DNA: TGTGCCAGCAGCCAAGATCCTGACAGAGCGAACACCGGGGAGCTGTTTTTT
J gene: TRBJ2-2
D gene: NA
V gene: TRBV4-2
clone size: many
CDR3 length: 17

CDR3 protein: CASKLLGGTDEQFF
CDR3 DNA: TGTGCCAGCAAACTCCTGGGCGGGACCGATGAGCAGTTCTTC
J gene: TRBJ2-1
D gene: NA
V gene: TRBV12-3/TRBV12-4
clone size: few
CDR3 length: 14

CDR3 protein: CASSQRGQSNEKLFF
CDR3 DNA: TGTGCCAGCAGCCAAAGGGGACAGTCTAATGAAAAACTGTTTTTT
J gene: TRBJ1-4
D gene: TRBD1
V gene: TRBV3-1
clone size: NA
CDR3 length: 15

CDR3 protein: CASSQRGQIHNEQFF
CDR3 DNA: TGTGCCAGCAGCCAAAGGGGACAGATTCATAATGAGCAGTTCTTC
J gene: TRBJ2-1
D gene: TRBD1
V gene: TRBV12-3/TRBV12-4
clone size: many
CDR3 length: 15

CDR3 protein: CSASRESNTEAFF
CDR3 DNA: TGCAGTGCTAGTAGGGAAAGCAACACTGAAGCTTTCTTT
J gene: TRBJ1-1
D gene: NA
V gene: TRBV20-1
clone size: many
CDR3 length: 13

CDR3 protein: CASRRQGNRETQYF
CDR3 DNA: TGTGCCAGCAGACGACAGGGGAATAGGGAGACCCAGTACTTC
J gene: TRBJ2-5
D gene: TRBD1
V gene: TRBV11-2
clone size: NA
CDR3 length: 14

CDR3 protein: CASSSPAGVDTQYF
CDR3 DNA: TGCGCCAGCAGCTCCCCGGCGGGAGTGGATACGCAGTATTTT
J gene: TRBJ2-3
D gene: TRBD2
V gene: TRBV5-1
clone size: NA
CDR3 length: 14

CDR3 protein: CAIRLGQGSTDTQYF
CDR3 DNA: TGTGCCATCAGGTTGGGACAGGGCAGCACAGATACGCAGTATTTT
J gene: TRBJ2-3
D gene: TRBD1
V gene: TRBV10-3
clone size: NA
CDR3 length: 15

CDR3 protein: CAIASGGRDYEQYF
CDR3 DNA: TGTGCCATTGCTTCGGGGGGACGAGACTACGAGCAGTACTTC
J gene: TRBJ2-7
D gene: TRBD2
V gene: TRBV6-1
clone size: few
CDR3 length: 14

CDR3 protein: CSARVGGWGSGNEQFF
CDR3 DNA: TGCAGTGCTAGAGTCGGGGGATGGGGGTCAGGAAATGAGCAGTTCTTC
J gene: TRBJ2-1
D gene: NA
V gene: TRBV20-1
clone size: NA
CDR3 length: 16

CDR3 protein: CASSRLEGENSPLHF
CDR3 DNA: TGTGCCAGCAGCCGTTTGGAGGGGGAGAATTCACCCCTCCACTTT
J gene: TRBJ1-6
D gene: NA
V gene: TRBV6-5
clone size: NA
CDR3 length: 15

CDR3 protein: CASSLDQGAREQYF
CDR3 DNA: TGTGCCAGCAGCTTAGATCAGGGGGCACGCGAGCAGTACTTC
J gene: TRBJ2-7
D gene: TRBD1
V gene: TRBV7-9
clone size: many
CDR3 length: 14

CDR3 protein: CASSLGRTNTGELFF
CDR3 DNA: TGCGCCAGCAGCTTAGGGAGGACGAACACCGGGGAGCTGTTTTTT
J gene: TRBJ2-2
D gene: NA
V gene: TRBV5-1
clone size: many
CDR3 length: 15

CDR3 protein: CASAIRGPETQYF
CDR3 DNA: TGTGCCAGCGCAATCAGGGGGCCCGAGACCCAGTACTTC
J gene: TRBJ2-5
D gene: TRBD1
V gene: TRBV28
clone size: few
CDR3 length: 13

CDR3 protein: CASSLVGVGSSYEQYF
CDR3 DNA: TGTGCCAGCAGCTTAGTAGGGGTGGGAAGCTCCTACGAGCAGTACTTC
J gene: TRBJ2-7
D gene: NA
V gene: TRBV7-2
clone size: many
CDR3 length: 16

CDR3 protein: CSARDMSATGEQYF
CDR3 DNA: TGCAGTGCTAGAGATATGAGCGCGACGGGTGAGCAGTACTTC
J gene: TRBJ2-7
D gene: NA
V gene: TRBV20-1
clone size: many
CDR3 length: 14

CDR3 protein: CASRVWGAGDYNEQFF
CDR3 DNA: TGTGCCAGCAGGGTTTGGGGAGCGGGGGACTACAATGAGCAGTTCTTC
J gene: TRBJ2-1
D gene: TRBD2
V gene: TRBV28
clone size: NA
CDR3 length: 16

CDR3 protein: CSVLQGYTEAFF
CDR3 DNA: TGCAGCGTTCTCCAGGGGTACACTGAAGCTTTCTTT
J gene: TRBJ1-1
D gene: NA
V gene: TRBV29-1
clone size: few
CDR3 length: 12

CDR3 protein: CASSNRDSSYEQYF
CDR3 DNA: TGTGCCAGCAGTAACCGGGACAGTTCCTACGAGCAGTACTTC
J gene: TRBJ2-7
D gene: TRBD1
V gene: TRBV6-5
clone size: many
CDR3 length: 14

CDR3 protein: CASTGTAISYEQYF
CDR3 DNA: TGTGCCAGCACCGGGACAGCCATCTCCTACGAGCAGTACTTC
J gene: TRBJ2-7
D gene: TRBD1
V gene: TRBV11-1
clone size: many
CDR3 length: 14